This T cell receptor beta chain was captured by sequencing in a study of long-term antiretroviral therapy in people with HIV. Study-wide results and caveats: The study collected blood between the mid-2000s and the late 2010s, possibly under older ART regimens.

Germline V gives CDR1 SNHLY, CDR2 FYNNEI. The V segment lost 5 bases and the J segment 5 bases; nucleotides outside the gene matches: 8. The length of the CDR3 is 16 residues. Points on this clone: Its antigen is not known.

immunoSEQ v3.0 was run at survey level. Generated by immunoSEQ multiplex PCR, the TCRdb table keeps only in-frame clones and is missing some. This sample has about 39,000 clones; roughly 90% occur once, and the top ten carry roughly 4%. The origin of this receptor is a woman aged 50 to 60 with HIV. Sample: unsorted PBMCs, taken 1.2 years after starting antiretroviral therapy. This sequence joins TRBV2 and TRBJ2-3; 12 bases align to TRBD2. The CDR3, as DNA: TGTGCCAGCAGTTGGAGGACTAGCGGGGAGTTAGATACGCAGTATTTT. Translated, it gives CASSWRTSGELDTQYF.